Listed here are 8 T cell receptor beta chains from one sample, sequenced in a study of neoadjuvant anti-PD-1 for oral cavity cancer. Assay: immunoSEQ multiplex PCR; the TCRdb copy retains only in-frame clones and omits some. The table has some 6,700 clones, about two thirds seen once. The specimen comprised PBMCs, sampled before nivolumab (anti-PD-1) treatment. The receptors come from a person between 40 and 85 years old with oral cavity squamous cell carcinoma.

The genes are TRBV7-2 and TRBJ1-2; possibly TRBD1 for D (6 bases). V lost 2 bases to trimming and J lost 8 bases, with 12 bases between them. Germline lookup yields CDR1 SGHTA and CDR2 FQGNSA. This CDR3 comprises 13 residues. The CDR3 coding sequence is TGTGCCAGCAGCTTAAGTTGGGGGCAGGGCTACACCTTC. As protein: CASSLSWGQGYTF.

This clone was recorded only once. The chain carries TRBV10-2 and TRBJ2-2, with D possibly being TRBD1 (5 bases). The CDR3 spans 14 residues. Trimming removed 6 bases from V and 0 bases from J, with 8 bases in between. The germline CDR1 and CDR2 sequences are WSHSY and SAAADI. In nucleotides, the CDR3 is TGCGCCAGCAGGGGGCGTTCGAACACCGGGGAGCTGTTTTTT. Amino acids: CASRGRSNTGELFF.

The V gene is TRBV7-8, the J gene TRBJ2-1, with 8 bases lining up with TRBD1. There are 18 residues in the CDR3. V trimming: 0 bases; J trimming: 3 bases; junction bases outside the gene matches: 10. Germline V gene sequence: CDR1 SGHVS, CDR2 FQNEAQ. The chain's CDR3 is CASSLAFLQGVGYNEQFF. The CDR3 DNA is TGTGCCAGCAGCTTAGCCTTTTTACAGGGGGTTGGCTACAATGAGCAGTTCTTC.

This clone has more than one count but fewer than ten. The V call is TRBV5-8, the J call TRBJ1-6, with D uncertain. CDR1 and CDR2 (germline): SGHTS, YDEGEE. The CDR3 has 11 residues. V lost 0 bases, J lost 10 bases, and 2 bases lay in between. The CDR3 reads CASSLGSPLHF. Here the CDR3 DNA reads TGTGCCAGCAGCTTGGGCTCACCCCTCCACTTT. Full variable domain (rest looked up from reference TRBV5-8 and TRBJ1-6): EAGVTQSPTHLIKTRGQQATLRCSPISGHTSVYWYQQALGLGLQFLLWYDEGEERNRGNFPPRFSGRQFPNYSSELNVNALELEDSALYLCASSLGSPLHFGNGTRLTVT.

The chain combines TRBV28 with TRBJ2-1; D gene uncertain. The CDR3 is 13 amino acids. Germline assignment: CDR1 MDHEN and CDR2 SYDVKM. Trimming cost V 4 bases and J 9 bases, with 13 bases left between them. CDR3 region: CASSSLGRTEQFF. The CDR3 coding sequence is TGTGCCAGCAGTTCCCTCGGACGGACTGAGCAGTTCTTC.

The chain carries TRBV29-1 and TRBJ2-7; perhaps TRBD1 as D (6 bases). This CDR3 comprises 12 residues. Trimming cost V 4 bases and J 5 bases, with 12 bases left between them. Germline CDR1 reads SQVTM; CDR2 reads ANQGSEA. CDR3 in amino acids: CSVVGRGHEQYF. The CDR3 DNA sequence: TGCAGCGTTGTGGGCAGGGGACACGAGCAGTACTTC.

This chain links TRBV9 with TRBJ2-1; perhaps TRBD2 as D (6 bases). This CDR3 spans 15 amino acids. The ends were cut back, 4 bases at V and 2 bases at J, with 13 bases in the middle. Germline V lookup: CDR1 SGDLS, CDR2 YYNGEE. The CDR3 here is CASSQSSVPYNEQFF. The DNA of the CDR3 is TGTGCCAGCAGCCAATCTAGCGTTCCCTACAATGAGCAGTTCTTC.

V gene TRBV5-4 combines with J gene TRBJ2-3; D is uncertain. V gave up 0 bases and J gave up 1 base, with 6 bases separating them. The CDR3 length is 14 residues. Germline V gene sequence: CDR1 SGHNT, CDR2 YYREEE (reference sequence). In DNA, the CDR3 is TGTGCCAGCAGCTTGGACACTGGCACAGATACGCAGTATTTT. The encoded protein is CASSLDTGTDTQYF.